A single sample gave rise to the 30 T cell receptor beta chains below, sequenced in a study of T cells after yellow fever vaccination. TCRdb reanalysed the 5' RACE reads using MiXCR and keeps one entry per CDR3 protein. The table has 300,000 to 350,000 distinct CDR3 sequences, approximately 4% seen once. Material: PBMCs, obtained 5 days after the yellow fever booster vaccination. These receptor sequences come from a man younger than 30 who received the YFV17D yellow fever vaccine.

V and J are TRBV11-2 and TRBJ2-5, with D possibly TRBD2 on 6 matching bases. Looked up from germline, CDR1 is SGHAT and CDR2 is FQNNGV. V was pared by 4 bases and J by 4 bases, with 16 bases between. The CDR3 has 15 residues. CDR3 DNA sequence: TGTGCCAGCAGCTGGGGGGAGGCAGGAGTAGAGACCCAGTACTTC. Translating gives CASSWGEAGVETQYF.

In its sample, this clonotype was seen many times. The chain is built from TRBV7-2 and TRBJ2-3; 14 nucleotides agree with TRBD2. Trimming took 5 bases from V and 6 from J; bases not matched to a gene: 7. CDR1 and CDR2 (germline): SGHTA, FQGNSA. The CDR3 has 16 residues. The CDR3 reads CASSPTSGGAGDTQYF. In DNA, the CDR3 is TGTGCCAGCAGCCCGACTAGCGGGGGGGCCGGCGATACGCAGTATTTT.

This rearrangement joins TRBV20-1 to TRBJ2-2; 10 bases are shared with TRBD2. The V segment lost 4 bases and the J segment 7 bases; nucleotides outside the gene matches: 12. Germline assignment: CDR1 DFQATT and CDR2 SNEGSKA (reference sequence). This CDR3 region has 16 residues. CDR3 sequence (DNA): TGCAGTGCTAACCGCGGCAGCGGGGGGGCTCACGGGGAGCTGTTTTTT. This sequence encodes CSANRGSGGAHGELFF.

This clonotype was detected many times. The gene calls are TRBV7-2 and TRBJ1-2; tentatively, D is TRBD1 (6 bases). Germline-derived CDR1 and CDR2 are SGHTA and FQGNSA. The CDR3 totals 13 residues. Trimming pared 5 bases from V and 7 bases from J, leaving 14 bases between. CDR3 amino acids: CASSIRGRGGYTF. Written as DNA, the CDR3 is TGTGCCAGCAGCATCAGGGGTCGGGGTGGCTACACCTTC.

The table lists this clonotype with many counts. The rearrangement links TRBV6-2 or TRBV6-3 to TRBJ1-2; the D gene is possibly TRBD1 (5 bases). Trimming removed 2 bases from V and 6 bases from J, with 10 bases in between. Germline V gene data show CDR1 as MNHEY and CDR2 as SVGEGT. The CDR3 spans 13 residues. The CDR3: CASSYGAVDGYTF. CDR3 nucleotide sequence: TGTGCCAGCAGTTACGGGGCAGTCGATGGCTACACCTTC.

A few counts support this clonotype. The chain carries TRBV29-1 and TRBJ2-3; perhaps D is TRBD1 or TRBD2 (5 bases each). The V gene's germline CDR1 is SQVTM and CDR2 ANQGSEA. V was trimmed by 3 bases and J by 2 bases, leaving 12 bases between them. This CDR3 has 14 residues. The CDR3 nucleotides are TGCAGCGTTGATTCCGGGGCCAACACAGATACGCAGTATTTT. It translates to CSVDSGANTDTQYF.

The chain links TRBV7-8 to TRBJ1-4, with D possibly TRBD1 on 6 matching bases. Germline-derived CDR1 and CDR2 are SGHVS and FQNEAQ. Trimming cost V 1 base and J 5 bases, with 20 bases left between them. The CDR3 extends over 18 amino acids. CDR3 in amino acids: CASSLGSVLDRLNEKLFF. CDR3 coding DNA: TGTGCCAGCAGCTTAGGGTCCGTCCTGGACAGATTAAATGAAAAACTGTTTTTT.

This clonotype has only a few counts. The J gene is TRBJ1-1, the V gene TRBV23-1; 10 nucleotides align to TRBD1. TRBV23-1 has ORF status, its function being uncertain. This CDR3 comprises 14 residues. Losses at the gene ends were 2 bases for V and 7 bases for J; bases not matched to a gene: 4. CDR3 protein: CASSQPTGGFEAFF. The CDR3 nucleotides are TGCGCCAGCAGTCAACCGACAGGGGGCTTTGAAGCTTTCTTT.

The V and J genes are TRBV9 and TRBJ2-5, with D perhaps TRBD1 (6 bases). V shed 4 bases and J shed 5 bases, with 21 bases lying between them. Germline V gives CDR1 SGDLS, CDR2 YYNGEE. The CDR3 runs to 16 residues. This CDR3 reads CASSPYPTGGSETQYF. The CDR3 nucleotides read TGTGCCAGCAGCCCCTACCCGACAGGCGGCTCGGAGACCCAGTACTTC.

This clonotype was detected many times. The rearrangement joins TRBV12-3 or TRBV12-4 to TRBJ2-1; the match to TRBD1 covers 12 bases. V shed 7 bases, J shed 7 bases, and the junction held 8 bases outside the gene matches. The CDR3 is made up of 15 amino acids. The CDR3 loop is CASTSGTGGVNEQFF. CDR3 sequence (DNA): TGTGCCAGCACCTCCGGGACAGGGGGCGTGAATGAGCAGTTCTTC.

The sample holds many counts of this clonotype. The J gene is TRBJ2-6, the V gene TRBV6-2 or TRBV6-3; no clear D. V lost 3 bases to trimming and J lost 1 base, with 13 bases between them. Per germline, CDR1 MNHEY and CDR2 SVGEGT. CDR3 length equals 17 residues. CDR3 DNA: TGTGCCAGCAGTTATTTGGGGTCCCTATCTGGGGCCAACGTCCTGACTTTC. This translates into CASSYLGSLSGANVLTF.

This clonotype occurred many times. This chain connects TRBV7-2 to TRBJ1-1; no firm D call. The V end lost 1 base, the J end lost 1 base, and 10 bases lay between the germline ends. This CDR3 region has 15 residues. CDR1 and CDR2 (germline): SGHTA, FQGNSA. The CDR3 sequence is CASSLGRATNTEAFF. The DNA of the CDR3 is TGTGCCAGCAGCTTAGGGCGGGCGACGAACACTGAAGCTTTCTTT.

The rearrangement joins TRBV5-1 to TRBJ1-4, with TRBD1 as a possible D gene (5 bases). The CDR3 consists of 14 residues. With 1 base removed from V and 3 bases from J, the gap between germline ends came to 7 bases. Germline V lookup: CDR1 SGHRS, CDR2 YFSETQ. The CDR3 sequence is CASSLKGPNEKLFF. CDR3 DNA: TGCGCCAGCAGCTTGAAGGGACCTAATGAAAAACTGTTTTTT.

This clonotype was detected many times. The chain carries TRBV25-1 and TRBJ2-7; D gene ambiguous. Germline-derived CDR1 and CDR2 are MGHDK and SYGVNS. V lost 3 bases, J lost 2 bases, and 17 bases lay in between. This CDR3 spans 16 amino acids. CDR3 sequence: CASSDFAREETYEQYF. The CDR3 nucleotides read TGTGCCAGCAGTGATTTCGCCCGAGAGGAGACCTACGAGCAGTACTTC.

The genes are TRBV7-8 and TRBJ2-3; 11 bases line up with TRBD2. V lost 2 bases to trimming and J lost 0 bases; unmatched junction nucleotides: 4. The CDR3 sequence is 17 residues long. CDR1 is SGHVS and CDR2 is FQNEAQ in the germline V gene. CDR3 amino acids: CASSLLAGGLSTDTQYF. In nucleotides, the CDR3 is TGTGCCAGCAGCTTACTAGCGGGGGGACTTAGCACAGATACGCAGTATTTT.

This clonotype appeared a few times. V and J are TRBV5-4 and TRBJ2-3; D is possibly TRBD1 (6 bases). CDR1 is SGHNT and CDR2 is YYREEE in the germline V gene (reference sequence). The CDR3 covers 16 residues. V was trimmed by 1 base and J by 6 bases, leaving 18 bases between them. CDR3 amino acids: CASSLIQGLDWDTQYF. CDR3 in DNA: TGTGCCAGCAGCTTGATTCAGGGGCTGGACTGGGATACGCAGTATTTT.

This clonotype was seen ten or more times. The chain has TRBV20-1 and TRBJ2-7; 10 positions match TRBD2. The CDR3 extends over 15 amino acids. Per the germline V gene, CDR1 is DFQATT and CDR2 is SNEGSKA (reference sequence). J was trimmed by 0 bases and V by 2 bases; bases with no gene match: 4. CDR3 DNA sequence: TGCAGTGCTAGAAAAGCGGGGGGGGACTCCTACGAGCAGTACGTC. Its protein is CSARKAGGDSYEQYV.

The CDR3 DNA is TGTGCCAGCCGAAAGACAGGGAGTGTGAACTTCGAGCAGTACTTC. It encodes CASRKTGSVNFEQYF. The rearrangement joins TRBV12-3 or TRBV12-4 to TRBJ2-7; 7 positions match TRBD1. CDR3 length: 15 residues. Germline trimming cut 8 bases from V and 6 bases from J; bases unmatched to any gene: 16.

This clonotype was seen at least ten times. The chain recombines TRBV7-3 with TRBJ2-2; D possibly matches TRBD1 or TRBD2 (5 bases each). Germline V gives CDR1 SGHTA, CDR2 FQGTGA. The V end lost 2 bases, the J end lost 3 bases, and 10 bases lay between the germline ends. This CDR3 region has 15 residues. This CDR3 reads CASSLPVGDTGELFF. In nucleotides, the CDR3 is TGTGCCAGCAGCTTACCCGTGGGGGACACCGGGGAGCTGTTTTTT.

This chain joins TRBV11-3 and TRBJ2-5, with unresolved D. V lost 0 bases, J lost 6 bases, and 11 bases lay in between. Germline V gene lookup returns CDR1 SGHNT and CDR2 YENEEA. The CDR3 spans 14 residues. The chain's CDR3 is CASSLDPNAKTQYF. Written as DNA, the CDR3 is TGTGCCAGCAGCTTAGATCCTAACGCGAAGACCCAGTACTTC.

V and J are TRBV12-3 or TRBV12-4 and TRBJ2-2; TRBD2 aligns across 11 bases. The CDR3 is 14 residues long. V trimming: 6 bases; J trimming: 8 bases; junction bases outside the gene matches: 5. Here the CDR3 reads CASRTSGAPGELFF. CDR3 DNA sequence: TGTGCCAGCAGGACTAGCGGGGCCCCAGGGGAGCTGTTTTTT.

This clonotype was detected a few times. CDR3: CASSLSPGAGELFF. The CDR3 DNA is TGTGCCAGCAGCTTGAGTCCTGGAGCCGGGGAGCTGTTTTTT. The chain links TRBV5-5 to TRBJ2-2; D gene ambiguous. V shed 1 base and J shed 6 bases, with 10 bases lying between them. Looked up from germline, CDR1 is SGHKS and CDR2 is YYEKEE (reference sequence). This CDR3 comprises 14 residues.

The V and J genes are TRBV7-2 and TRBJ2-7; TRBD2 aligns across 13 bases. V lost 3 bases to trimming and J lost 6 bases; unmatched junction nucleotides: 8. Germline V CDR1 and CDR2: SGHTA, FQGNSA. The CDR3 extends over 16 amino acids. The CDR3 coding sequence is TGTGCCAGCAGCTTTTCGGGGGGGACTAGCGGGGCCGAGCAGTACTTC. Protein: CASSFSGGTSGAEQYF.

The V gene is TRBV12-3 or TRBV12-4, the J gene TRBJ1-1; perhaps TRBD1 as D (5 bases). V lost 7 bases and J lost 4, with 13 bases in between. The CDR3 runs 13 residues. CDR3 residues: CASTLRGGTEAFF. The CDR3 coding sequence is TGTGCCAGCACCCTTAGGGGAGGCACTGAAGCTTTCTTT.

This clonotype was seen a few times. The genes are TRBV30 and TRBJ2-3, with D perhaps TRBD1 (6 bases). The CDR3 is made up of 13 amino acids. Germline CDR1 is GTSNPN and CDR2 is SVGIG (reference sequence). V lost 4 bases, J lost 1 base, and 9 bases lay in between. The CDR3 sequence is CAWKWTGTDTQYF. Here the CDR3 DNA reads TGTGCCTGGAAGTGGACAGGCACAGATACGCAGTATTTT.

The chain carries TRBV6-5 and TRBJ2-5, with TRBD2 matching 13 bases. The CDR3 covers 14 residues. CDR1 is MNHEY, CDR2 SVGAGI, per germline. With 6 bases clipped from V and 5 bases from J, the junction kept 3 bases outside the gene matches. The CDR3 region is CASREGLAGETQYF. The CDR3 DNA reads TGTGCCAGCAGAGAGGGACTAGCGGGGGAGACCCAGTACTTC.

Ten or more counts support this clonotype. The J gene is TRBJ1-2, the V gene TRBV30; D call uncertain. In germline, CDR1 is GTSNPN, CDR2 SVGIG (reference sequence). The V gene lost 4 bases and the J gene lost 3 bases, with 18 bases spanning the gap. The CDR3 covers 15 residues. CDR3 sequence (DNA): TGTGCCTGGACTCCCCTCCCCAGCAAGTACTATGGCTACACCTTC. It yields the protein CAWTPLPSKYYGYTF.

The CDR3 sequence is CASSPGTTANEKLFF. CDR3 nucleotide sequence: TGTGCCAGCTCACCTGGGACCACCGCGAATGAAAAACTGTTTTTT. The V and J genes are TRBV18 and TRBJ1-4, with a possible D match to TRBD1 (5 bases). CDR1 is KGHSH, CDR2 LQKENI, per germline. This CDR3 is built from 15 residues. Trimming removed 3 bases from V and 5 bases from J, with 13 bases in between.

This clonotype was counted ten times or more. The rearrangement uses TRBV4-1 and TRBJ1-4; D might be TRBD1 (6 bases). The CDR3 is 14 amino acids. The V and J ends lost 6 bases and 7 bases respectively, with 15 bases between them. Germline V gene lookup returns CDR1 MGHRA and CDR2 YSYEKL. The CDR3 DNA is TGCGCCAGCAGAAATACAGGGAAGTTTGAAAAACTGTTTTTT. It yields the protein CASRNTGKFEKLFF.

V is TRBV18 and J is TRBJ2-2, with D unclear. Germline lookup yields CDR1 KGHSH and CDR2 LQKENI. This CDR3 has 16 residues. V dropped 0 bases and J dropped 6 bases, with 14 bases sitting between them. The CDR3 loop is CASSPPKGSSPGELFF. The DNA of the CDR3 is TGTGCCAGCTCACCACCGAAGGGATCCAGTCCCGGGGAGCTGTTTTTT.